The 8 T cell receptor beta chains given below trace back to one sample, sequenced in a study of cytomegalovirus exposure and HLA in healthy donors. Both 60 Vbeta primers and 13 Jbeta primers went into the PCR. Using immunoSEQ multiplex PCR, the repertoire was profiled, and TCRdb retains in-frame clones only, with some absent. Of around 150,000 clones detected, roughly 80% appear once; the ten largest clones hold roughly 2%. Sequencing used PBMCs. The receptors originated from a female donor in good health and CMV-seronegative.

This chain uses TRBV5-5 with TRBJ1-1, with D possibly being TRBD1 (5 bases). In germline, CDR1 is SGHKS, CDR2 YYEKEE (reference sequence). Trimming removed 3 bases at V and 8 bases at J, with 11 bases between. The CDR3 runs to 12 residues. CDR3 bases: TGTGCCAGCAGCTGGGTCGCAGGGGAAGCTTTCTTT. Its translation: CASSWVAGEAFF.

This clone turned up a few times. CDR3 in DNA: TGTGCCAGCAGCCAGAGTTCGCCGTATAATTCACCCCTCCACTTT. This gives the protein CASSQSSPYNSPLHF. This chain links TRBV4-2 with TRBJ1-6; no definite D call. The germline gives CDR1 LGHNA, CDR2 YNFKEQ. With 3 bases removed from V and 4 bases from J, the gap between germline ends came to 10 bases. The CDR3 loop spans 15 amino acids.

The V and J genes are TRBV10-1 and TRBJ2-5; a possible D gene is TRBD1 (5 bases). The ends were cut back, 3 bases at V and 5 bases at J, with 19 bases in the middle. This CDR3 is 16 amino acids long. Per the germline V gene, CDR1 is WNHNN and CDR2 is SYGVQD (reference sequence). In DNA form, the CDR3 reads TGCGCCAGCAGTGAATTCTCGGCGGACAAGGGGGAGACCCAGTACTTC. The encoded protein is CASSEFSADKGETQYF.

CDR3 sequence (DNA): TGCGCCAGCAGTGAAACCAGGGTATTGCCAGCGGGGGGACAGTATACGCAGTATTTT. This codes for CASSETRVLPAGGQYTQYF. The rearrangement links TRBV10-2 to TRBJ2-3, with 9 nucleotides matching TRBD2. The CDR3 sequence is 19 residues long. With 3 bases clipped from V and 7 bases from J, the junction kept 20 bases outside the gene matches. Per germline, CDR1 WSHSY and CDR2 SAAADI.

This clone appeared once. The chain carries TRBV27 and TRBJ2-1; TRBD2 agrees at 7 bases. CDR3 size: 15 residues. J lost 7 bases, V lost 0 bases, and 6 bases had no gene match. CDR1 MNHEY and CDR2 SMNVEV come from the germline V gene (reference sequence). For the CDR3, the DNA is TGTGCCAGCAGTTTATCAGGCGGGAGTATGAATGAGCAGTTCTTC. It codes for CASSLSGGSMNEQFF.

The chain employs TRBV29-1 and TRBJ2-7; 7 bases are shared with TRBD1. The CDR3 covers 12 residues. Germline V CDR1 and CDR2: SQVTM, ANQGSEA. V was pared by 6 bases and J by 2 bases, with 4 bases of the junction left unmatched. CDR3 residues: CSVNRGPYEQYF. As DNA, the CDR3 is TGCAGCGTCAACAGGGGTCCCTACGAGCAGTACTTC.

With regard to this clone: A junction end diverges from the germline sequence, so it may reflect a read error. Here the CDR3 reads CAGSGLISTGLNTGELFF. CDR3 in DNA: TGTGCCGGCAGTGGTCTTATCTCGACAGGGTTGAACACCGGGGAGCTGTTTTTT. The chain couples TRBV6-4 to TRBJ2-2, with 7 bases that match TRBD1. This CDR3 is 18 amino acids long. Germline V lookup: CDR1 MRHNA, CDR2 SNTAGT.

On this clone itself: The identical CDR3 is also encoded by other nucleotide sequences in the sample. The CDR3 sequence: CASSPGGYEQYF. CDR3 DNA: TGTGCCAGCAGCCCGGGGGGCTACGAGCAGTACTTC. V and J are TRBV7-9 and TRBJ2-7; TRBD2 aligns across 7 bases. The CDR3 has 12 amino acids. V lost 5 bases, J lost 3 bases, and 1 base stayed unmatched. The germline V gene has CDR1 SEHNR and CDR2 FQNEAQ (reference sequence).